This TCR beta chain was identified in a study of shared clonotypes between healthy human individuals (dated by TCRdb to about 2020). Broadly, across the study: Three men and a couple of women, aged 18 to 49 years, made up the cohort. Libraries were prepared and TCR repertoires were sequenced by different laboratories using diverse techniques, in order to increase sequencing depth and limit assay-specific biases. The study deeply sequenced blood TCR repertoires of five healthy adults to estimate repertoire size and the extent of clonotype sharing between individuals. Leukapheresis yielded between about 0.94 and 9 billion PBMCs per donor. For each donor, CD4 naive and CD4 memory were each run on three plates, CD8 naive on two plates, and CD8 memory on one plate. Study-wide findings and limitations: Sampling was limited to blood, and TCR repertoires in tissue likely differ from TCR repertoires in blood. Pairwise subsampling led to the expectation that sequencing depth would affect the degree of clonotype sharing among donors. Naive subsets generally had larger estimated clonotype richness than memory subsets did. Sharing across a few donors was observed for approximately 5% of naive CD4, 3.5% of naive CD8, around 2.5% of memory CD4, and roughly 0.4% of memory CD8 clonotypes. Clonotypes shared by all four sorted-subset donors showed higher generation probabilities than non-shared clonotypes. The small number of donors limited the genetic and exposure-history diversity represented. Incomplete sequencing was indicated by rarefaction of sorted-subset datasets, despite the large sequencing depth.

CD8 naive samples consisted of CD45RO-negative cells that were positively selected for CCR7, yielding a CD45RA+CCR7+ population without TemRA cells. Donors were healthy HIV-negative adults with no recently reported acute infections or vaccinations. Every donor was a Caucasian adult living in Nashville, Tennessee, USA. After blood collection by leukapheresis, PBMCs were isolated using Ficoll-Histopaque density gradient centrifugation and then cryopreserved in the vapor phase of liquid nitrogen. Analytical flow cytometry was used to check the purity and quantity of every magnetically sorted T cell population. From each sorted fraction, genomic DNA was isolated and quantified by UV absorbance on a Nanodrop 2000c. The germline V gene (reference sequence) gives CDR1 as WNHNN and CDR2 as SYGVQD. CDR3 length: 16 amino acids, cysteine to phenylalanine. Left in the record is the CDR3 DNA by itself, 48 bases read in frame from the first base. The junction shows trimming of 8 bases on V and 3 bases on J, plus 20 bases between the germline ends.

Concerning this clone: The specificity of this receptor is unknown. No base qualities exist here, and no much larger clone lies one base off it.

Using the deep immunoSEQ assay, multiplex PCR amplified TCR CDR3 regions from genomic DNA. Extracted genomic DNA from each cell subset was spread evenly across all wells of several immunoSEQ 96-well plates, with each plate serving as a replicate. For sorted subsets, each replicate PCR was loaded with around 200 ng genomic DNA, equivalent to about 30,000 T cell genomes. The purified libraries were quantified using a Qubit 3.0 fluorometer, sized with a Bioanalyzer 2100, and then quantified again using the KAPA Library Quantification kit. Each immunoSEQ 96-well plate was sequenced on its own single-read 150-cycle Illumina NextSeq 550 flow cell. The original methods were these. Because only junctional sequences without quality scores were contained in the immunoSEQ output, filtering matching that applied to full-length reads could not be performed. To assign V/J genes and CDR3, sequences were annotated against IMGT germline references using PyIR, a Python wrapper for IgBLAST v1.9. Reads were removed for weak V/J assignments (E-value above 1e-6), missing CDR3, stop codons, out-of-frame junctions, or ambiguous translated residues. V3J clonotypes were defined as sequences sharing an identical inferred V gene, J gene, and CDR3 amino acid sequence. To compute the percentage overlap between repertoires, the number of shared unique clonotypes was divided by the size of the smaller repertoire. Three approaches were used to assess repertoire richness: RTK rarefaction, the Chao1 estimator, and Recon v2.1 estimates of unobserved clonotypes. Generation probabilities were computed with OLGA for all TCRbeta clonotypes obtained by the gDNA method from several donors. TCRdb re-hosts the immuneACCESS table, in-frame sequences only. Its copies lack some clones; in the studies checked, an unresolved V gene accounts for under half of them, and the cause for the rest is not known. The DNA gave D and trimming, while V, J and clone size come from that table. This sample has a few million clones in its table, and about 94% of those were observed once. Around 1.7% of the sample rests with the top ten.

The material sequenced was naive CD8+ T cells from PBMCs. Interpreted using the paper, the cell subset or site label stands for: CD45RA+CCR7+. The sequence came from a man in his late teens or twenties in good health. Some clones in this sample may be carry-over from other donors' samples. The chain couples TRBV10-1 to TRBJ2-1; matching of 5 bases hints at TRBD2 as the D gene. For the CDR3, the sequence is CASLSNGGLLYNEQFF. DNA sequence: TGCGCCAGCTTATCCAATGGCGGGTTACTCTACAATGAGCAGTTCTTC.